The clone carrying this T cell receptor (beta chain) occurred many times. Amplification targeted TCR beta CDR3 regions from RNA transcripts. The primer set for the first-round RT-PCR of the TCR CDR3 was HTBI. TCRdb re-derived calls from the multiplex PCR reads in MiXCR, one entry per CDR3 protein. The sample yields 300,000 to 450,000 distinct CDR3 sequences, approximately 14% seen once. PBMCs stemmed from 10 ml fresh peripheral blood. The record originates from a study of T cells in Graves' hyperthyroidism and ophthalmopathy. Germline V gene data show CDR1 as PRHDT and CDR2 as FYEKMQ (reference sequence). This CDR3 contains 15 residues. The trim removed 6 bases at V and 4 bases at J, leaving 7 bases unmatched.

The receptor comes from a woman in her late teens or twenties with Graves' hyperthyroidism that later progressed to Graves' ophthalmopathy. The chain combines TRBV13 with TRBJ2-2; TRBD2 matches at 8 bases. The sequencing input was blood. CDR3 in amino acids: CASSRSGSGTGELFF. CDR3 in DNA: TGTGCCAGCAGTCGAAGCGGGAGTGGCACCGGGGAGCTGTTTTTT.